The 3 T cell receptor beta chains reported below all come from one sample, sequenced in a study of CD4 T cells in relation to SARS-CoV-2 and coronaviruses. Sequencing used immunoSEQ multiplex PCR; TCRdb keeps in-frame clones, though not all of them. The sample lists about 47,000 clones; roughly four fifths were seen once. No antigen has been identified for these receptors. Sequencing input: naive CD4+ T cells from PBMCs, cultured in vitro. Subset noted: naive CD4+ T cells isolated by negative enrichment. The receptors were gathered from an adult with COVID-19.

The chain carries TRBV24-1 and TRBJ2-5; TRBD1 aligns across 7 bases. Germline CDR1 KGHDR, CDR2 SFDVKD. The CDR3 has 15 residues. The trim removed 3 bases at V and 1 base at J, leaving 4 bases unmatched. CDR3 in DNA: TGTGCCACCAGTGATAAACAGGGGCCCCAAGAGACCCAGTACTTC. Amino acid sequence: CATSDKQGPQETQYF.

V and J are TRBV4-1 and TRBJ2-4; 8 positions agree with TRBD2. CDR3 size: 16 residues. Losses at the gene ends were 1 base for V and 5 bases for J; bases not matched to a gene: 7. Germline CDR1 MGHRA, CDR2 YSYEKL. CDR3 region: CASSQVSRGVQNIQYF. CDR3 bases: TGCGCCAGCAGCCAAGTCTCGCGGGGGGTCCAAAACATTCAGTACTTC.

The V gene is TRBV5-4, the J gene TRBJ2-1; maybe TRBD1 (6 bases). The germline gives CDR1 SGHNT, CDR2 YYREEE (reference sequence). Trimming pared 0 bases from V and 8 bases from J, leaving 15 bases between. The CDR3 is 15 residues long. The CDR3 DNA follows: TGTGCCAGCAGCTTGGCCGTCAACAGGGACGATGAGCAGTTCTTC. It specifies CASSLAVNRDDEQFF.